This T cell receptor beta chain was observed in a study of OX40 agonist ivuxolimab in advanced cancers. Study-wide background: Partial response was recorded in three patients: one hepatocellular carcinoma and two cutaneous melanoma cases.

TCRdb's copy holds only in-frame clones and misses some; the assay was immunoSEQ multiplex PCR. The table lists about 81,000 clones, around 83% of them singletons, with 0.2% to 0.25% in the top ten. The input for sequencing was CD4+ or CD8+ T cells sorted from blood, taken in a trial of the OX40 agonist ivuxolimab. This receptor was taken from an adult with an advanced solid tumor such as melanoma, head and neck, liver or kidney cancer.

CDR3 sequence (DNA): TGTGCCAGCAGTTATGGAGGGGAGGCCTATGGCTACACCTTC. This sequence encodes CASSYGGEAYGYTF. The gene calls are TRBV6-5 and TRBJ1-2; D possibly corresponds to TRBD1 (5 bases). The germline gives CDR1 MNHEY, CDR2 SVGAGI. This CDR3 comprises 14 residues. V lost 3 bases, J lost 4 bases, and 12 bases lay in between.